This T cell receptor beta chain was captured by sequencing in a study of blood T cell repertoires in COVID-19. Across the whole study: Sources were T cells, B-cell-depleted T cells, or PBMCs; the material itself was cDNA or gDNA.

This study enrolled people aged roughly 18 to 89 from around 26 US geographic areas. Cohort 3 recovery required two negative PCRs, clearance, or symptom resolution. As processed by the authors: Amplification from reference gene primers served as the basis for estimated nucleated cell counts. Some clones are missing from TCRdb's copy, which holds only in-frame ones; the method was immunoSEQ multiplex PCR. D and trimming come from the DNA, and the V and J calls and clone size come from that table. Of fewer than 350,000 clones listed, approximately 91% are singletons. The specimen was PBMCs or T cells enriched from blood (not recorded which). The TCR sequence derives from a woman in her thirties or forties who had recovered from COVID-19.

CDR3 protein: CASSLAGGPNEQFF. The DNA of the CDR3 is TGTGCCAGCAGCTTAGCGGGGGGGCCAAATGAGCAGTTCTTC. V is TRBV7-2 and J is TRBJ2-1; TRBD2 might be the D (7 bases). From germline, CDR1 is SGHTA and CDR2 FQGNSA. Trimming took 0 bases from V and 7 from J, leaving 10 bases between them. This CDR3 comprises 14 residues.